The clone carrying this TCR beta chain was found many times. Its antigen is unidentified. The source of the sample is a study of regulatory T cells in long-lasting Graves disease. General study findings and limits: More public clonotypes were shared by persistent patients (around 2,600) than by new patients (around 990).

Germline-derived CDR1 and CDR2 are SGHTA and FQGNSA. V was trimmed by 8 bases and J by 7 bases, leaving 14 bases between them. This CDR3 comprises 12 residues. Arm-PCR with iRepertoire HTBI primers amplified the CDR3 regions for these TCR beta libraries. TCRdb processed the multiplex PCR reads anew with MiXCR; each CDR3 protein has one entry. In the table there are about 220,000 distinct CDR3 sequences, around 19% of which are singletons. Time point reported: newly diagnosed GD, antithyroid drugs for less than 3 months. Following extraction of RNA from PBMCs, that RNA was used to make the TCR library. In addition, the sample was reused for a study of T cells in Graves' hyperthyroidism and ophthalmopathy.

The sequence came from a woman in her 30s with Graves disease. This chain uses TRBV7-2 with TRBJ1-1; perhaps TRBD1 as D (5 bases). The starting material was peripheral blood mononuclear cells (PBMCs), obtained at new diagnosis, from a patient treated with antithyroid drugs. In DNA, the CDR3 is TGTGCCAGCCGGAAACGACAGAGTGAAGCTTTCTTT. It codes for CASRKRQSEAFF.